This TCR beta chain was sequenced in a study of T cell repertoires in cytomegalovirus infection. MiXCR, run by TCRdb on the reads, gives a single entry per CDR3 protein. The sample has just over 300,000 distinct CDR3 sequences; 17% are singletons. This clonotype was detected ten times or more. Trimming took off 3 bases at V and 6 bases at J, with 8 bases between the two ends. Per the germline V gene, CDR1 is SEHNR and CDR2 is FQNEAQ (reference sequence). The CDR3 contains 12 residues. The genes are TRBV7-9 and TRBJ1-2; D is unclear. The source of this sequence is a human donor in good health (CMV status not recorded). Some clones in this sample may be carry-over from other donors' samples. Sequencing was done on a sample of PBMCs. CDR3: CASSLVDDGYTF. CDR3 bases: TGTGCCAGCAGCTTGGTCGATGATGGCTACACCTTC.